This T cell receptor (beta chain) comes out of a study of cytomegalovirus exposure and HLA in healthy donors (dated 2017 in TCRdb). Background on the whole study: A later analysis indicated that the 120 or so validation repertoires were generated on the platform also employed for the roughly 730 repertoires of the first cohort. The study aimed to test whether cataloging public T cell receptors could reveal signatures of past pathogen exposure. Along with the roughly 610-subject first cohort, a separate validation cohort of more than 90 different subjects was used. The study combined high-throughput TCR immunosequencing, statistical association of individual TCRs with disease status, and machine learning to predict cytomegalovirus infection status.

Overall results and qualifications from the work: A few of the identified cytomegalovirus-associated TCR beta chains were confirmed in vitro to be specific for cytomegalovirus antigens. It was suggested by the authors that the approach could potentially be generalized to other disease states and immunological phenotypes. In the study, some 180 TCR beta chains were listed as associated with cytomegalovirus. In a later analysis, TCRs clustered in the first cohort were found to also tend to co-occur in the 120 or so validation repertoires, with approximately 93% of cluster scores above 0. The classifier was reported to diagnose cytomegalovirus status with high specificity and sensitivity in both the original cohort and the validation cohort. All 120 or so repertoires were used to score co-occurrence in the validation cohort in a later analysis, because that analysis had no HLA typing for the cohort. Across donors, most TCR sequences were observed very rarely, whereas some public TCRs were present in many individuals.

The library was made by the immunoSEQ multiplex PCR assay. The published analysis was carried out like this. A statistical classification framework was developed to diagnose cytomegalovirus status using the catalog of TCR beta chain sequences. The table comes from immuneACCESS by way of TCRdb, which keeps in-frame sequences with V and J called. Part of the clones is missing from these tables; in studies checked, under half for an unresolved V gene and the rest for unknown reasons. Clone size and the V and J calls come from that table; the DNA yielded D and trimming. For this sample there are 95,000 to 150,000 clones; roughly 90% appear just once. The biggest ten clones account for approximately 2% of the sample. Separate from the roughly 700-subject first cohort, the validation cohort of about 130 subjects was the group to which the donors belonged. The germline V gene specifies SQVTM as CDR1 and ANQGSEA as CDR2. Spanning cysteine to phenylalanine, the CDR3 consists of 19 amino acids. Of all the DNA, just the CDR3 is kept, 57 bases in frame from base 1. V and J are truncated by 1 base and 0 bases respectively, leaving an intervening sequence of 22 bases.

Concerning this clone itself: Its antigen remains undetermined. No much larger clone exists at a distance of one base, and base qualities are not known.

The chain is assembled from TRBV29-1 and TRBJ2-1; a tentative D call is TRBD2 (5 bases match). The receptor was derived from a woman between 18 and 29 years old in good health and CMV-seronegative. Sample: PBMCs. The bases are TGCAGCGTTGAAGTTGGGCTAGAGCGACTAAGCAGCTCCTACAATGAGCAGTTCTTC. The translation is CSVEVGLERLSSSYNEQFF.